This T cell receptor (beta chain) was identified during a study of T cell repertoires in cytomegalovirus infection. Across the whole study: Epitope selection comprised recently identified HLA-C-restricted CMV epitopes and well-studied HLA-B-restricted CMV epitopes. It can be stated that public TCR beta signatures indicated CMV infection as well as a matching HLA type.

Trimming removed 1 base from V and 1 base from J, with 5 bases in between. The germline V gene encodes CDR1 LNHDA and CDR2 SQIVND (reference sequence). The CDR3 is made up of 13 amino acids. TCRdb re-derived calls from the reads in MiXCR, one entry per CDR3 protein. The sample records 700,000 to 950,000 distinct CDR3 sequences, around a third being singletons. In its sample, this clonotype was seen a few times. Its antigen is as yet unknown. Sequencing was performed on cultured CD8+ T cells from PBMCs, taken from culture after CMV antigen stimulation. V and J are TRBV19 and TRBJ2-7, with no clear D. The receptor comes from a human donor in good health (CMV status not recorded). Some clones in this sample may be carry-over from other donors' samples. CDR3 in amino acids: CASSIGISYEQYF. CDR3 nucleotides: TGTGCCAGTAGTATAGGAATTTCCTACGAGCAGTACTTC.